The 3 T cell receptor beta chains in this list originate from one sample, sequenced in a study of cytomegalovirus exposure and HLA in healthy donors. PCR amplification relied on 60 Vbeta primers (plus 13 Jbeta primers). Measured with immunoSEQ multiplex PCR; TCRdb has only the in-frame clones, and not every one. The profile shows about 280,000 clones, 80% to 90% of them singletons. The sequenced material came from PBMCs. The receptors here all came from a woman under 30 in good health and CMV-seronegative.

The rearrangement joins TRBV6-5 to TRBJ2-7; TRBD1 is a possible D gene (5 bases). Looked up from germline, CDR1 is MNHEY and CDR2 is SVGAGI. Trimming removed 9 bases at V and 6 bases at J, with 12 bases between. There are 11 residues in the CDR3. For the CDR3, the DNA is TGTGCCAGTCGCTATAGGGGCGAGCAGTACTTC. The encoded protein is CASRYRGEQYF.

This rearrangement joins TRBV19 to TRBJ2-3; 7 bases map to TRBD1. The CDR3 extends over 14 amino acids. The ends lost 7 bases at V and 1 base at J; junction bases unmatched: 5. Germline CDR1 LNHDA, CDR2 SQIVND (reference sequence). The CDR3 DNA reads TGTGCCAGTACCCGGGACAGCCGCACAGATACGCAGTATTTT. This sequence encodes CASTRDSRTDTQYF.

The chain combines TRBV7-9 with TRBJ1-1, with D possibly matching TRBD1 (6 bases). V was clipped by 11 bases and J by 2 bases, with 21 bases between them. The CDR3 sequence is 15 residues long. Germline V gene sequence: CDR1 SEHNR, CDR2 FQNEAQ (reference sequence). The CDR3 coding sequence is TGTGCCGGGGAGGGGGGATCCCTTCAAAACACTGAAGCTTTCTTT. Its translation: CAGEGGSLQNTEAFF. Supplemented by reference TRBV7-9 and TRBJ1-1, the full variable domain reads DTGVSQNPRHKITKRGQNVTFRCDPISEHNRLYWYRQTLGQGPEFLTYFQNEAQLEKSRLLSDRFSAERPKGSFSTLEIQRTEQGDSAMYLCAGEGGSLQNTEAFFGQGTRLTVV.